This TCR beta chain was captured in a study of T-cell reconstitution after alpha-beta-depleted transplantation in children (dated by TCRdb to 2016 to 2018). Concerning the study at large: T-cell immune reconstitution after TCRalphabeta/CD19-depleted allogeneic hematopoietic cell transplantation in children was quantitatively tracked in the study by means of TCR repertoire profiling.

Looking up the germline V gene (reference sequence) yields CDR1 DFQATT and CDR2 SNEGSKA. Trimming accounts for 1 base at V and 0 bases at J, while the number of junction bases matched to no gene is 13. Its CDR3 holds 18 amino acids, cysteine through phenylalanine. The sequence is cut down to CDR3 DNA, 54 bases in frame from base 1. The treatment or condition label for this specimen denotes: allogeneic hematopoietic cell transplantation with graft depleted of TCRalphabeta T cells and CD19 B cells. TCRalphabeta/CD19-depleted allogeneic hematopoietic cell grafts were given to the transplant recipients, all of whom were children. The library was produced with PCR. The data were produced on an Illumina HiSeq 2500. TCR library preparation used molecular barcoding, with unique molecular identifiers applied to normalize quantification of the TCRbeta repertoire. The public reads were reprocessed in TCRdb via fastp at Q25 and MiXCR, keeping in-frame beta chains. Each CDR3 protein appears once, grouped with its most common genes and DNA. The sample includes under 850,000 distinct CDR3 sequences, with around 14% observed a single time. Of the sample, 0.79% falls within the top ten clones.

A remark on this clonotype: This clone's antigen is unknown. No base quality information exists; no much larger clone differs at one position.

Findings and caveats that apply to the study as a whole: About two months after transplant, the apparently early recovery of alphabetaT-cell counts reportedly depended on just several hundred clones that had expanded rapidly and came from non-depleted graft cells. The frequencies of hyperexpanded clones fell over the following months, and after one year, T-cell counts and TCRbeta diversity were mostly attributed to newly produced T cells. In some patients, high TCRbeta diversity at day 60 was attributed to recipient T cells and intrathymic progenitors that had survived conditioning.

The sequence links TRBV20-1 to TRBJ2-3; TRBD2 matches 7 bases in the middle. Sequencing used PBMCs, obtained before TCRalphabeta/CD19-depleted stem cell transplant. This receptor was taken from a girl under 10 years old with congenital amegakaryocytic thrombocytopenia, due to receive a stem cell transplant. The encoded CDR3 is CSARARPYQRGSTDTQYF. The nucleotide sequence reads TGCAGTGCTAGAGCCCGACCCTATCAGCGGGGCAGCACAGATACGCAGTATTTT.